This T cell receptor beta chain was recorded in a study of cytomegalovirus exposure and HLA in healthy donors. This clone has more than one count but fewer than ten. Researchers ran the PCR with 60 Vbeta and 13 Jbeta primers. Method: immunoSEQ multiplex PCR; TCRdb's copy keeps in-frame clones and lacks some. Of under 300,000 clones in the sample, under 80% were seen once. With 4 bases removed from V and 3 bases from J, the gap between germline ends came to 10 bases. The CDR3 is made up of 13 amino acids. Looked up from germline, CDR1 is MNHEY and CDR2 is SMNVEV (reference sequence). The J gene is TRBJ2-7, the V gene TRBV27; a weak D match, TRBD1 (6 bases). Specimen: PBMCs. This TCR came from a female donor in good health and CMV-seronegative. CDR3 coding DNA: TGTGCCAGCAGTTACAACAGGGACTACGAGCAGTACTTC. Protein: CASSYNRDYEQYF.